Each of the 9 T cell receptor beta chains below was sequenced from the same sample in a study of T cell responses to AZD1222 COVID-19 vaccine. Repertoires were generated with immunoSEQ multiplex PCR, while TCRdb's copy carries only in-frame clones and drops some. The sample lists around 150,000 clones, around nine tenths occurring once. This sample comprised peripheral blood, obtained 28 days after the second AZD1222 dose. The receptors stem from an adult who received the AZD1222 COVID-19 vaccine.

This sequence joins TRBV10-3 and TRBJ1-1; 7 nucleotides align to TRBD1. The V segment lost 6 bases and the J segment 5 bases; nucleotides outside the gene matches: 3. CDR3 size: 12 residues. CDR1 and CDR2 from the germline V gene are ENHRY and SYGVKD. In DNA form, the CDR3 reads TGTGCCATCAGGTCAGGGGGGACTGAAGCTTTCTTT. Residues: CAIRSGGTEAFF.

This chain links TRBV5-1 with TRBJ2-7; the match to TRBD1 covers 7 bases. There are 14 residues in the CDR3. V gave up 1 base and J gave up 2 bases; unmatched junction bases: 3. CDR1 and CDR2 (germline): SGHRS, YFSETQ. In DNA form, the CDR3 reads TGCGCCAGCAGCTTGCAGGGACAGACCTACGAGCAGTACTTC. The encoded protein is CASSLQGQTYEQYF.

The J gene is TRBJ1-1, the V gene TRBV14; D is ambiguous. The length of the CDR3 is 14 residues. Germline V gene lookup returns CDR1 SGHDN and CDR2 FVKESK. Trimming left V 4 bases short and J 4 bases short, with 13 bases between. The CDR3 is CASSRTAGGTEAFF. CDR3 in DNA: TGTGCCAGCAGCCGAACGGCGGGTGGCACTGAAGCTTTCTTT.

This rearrangement joins TRBV19 to TRBJ2-5; TRBD2 matches 13 bases. The CDR3 totals 18 residues. With V trimmed by 1 base and J by 0 bases, 5 bases remained unmatched. Germline V CDR1 and CDR2: LNHDA, SQIVND (reference sequence). The CDR3 DNA follows: TGTGCCAGTAGTATAGCTTCGACTAGCGGGGGGTACCAAGAGACCCAGTACTTC. This sequence encodes CASSIASTSGGYQETQYF. The entire variable domain, with the rest obtained from reference TRBV19 and TRBJ2-5, is as follows: DGGITQSPKYLFRKEGQNVTLSCEQNLNHDAMYWYRQDPGQGLRLIYYSQIVNDFQKGDIAEGYSVSREKKESFPLTVTSAQKNPTAFYLCASSIASTSGGYQETQYFGPGTRLLVL.

The chain employs TRBV7-9 and TRBJ1-1; D is uncertain. The germline gives CDR1 SEHNR, CDR2 FQNEAQ (reference sequence). V was clipped by 4 bases and J by 1 base, with 7 bases between them. The CDR3 totals 13 residues. CDR3 in DNA: TGTGCCAGCAGCTCCGTCGAGAACACTGAAGCTTTCTTT. This gives the protein CASSSVENTEAFF.

The chain employs TRBV4-2 and TRBJ1-5; 9 bases map to TRBD1. Germline values: CDR1 LGHNA, CDR2 YNFKEQ. CDR3 length: 15 residues. The V segment lost 4 bases and the J segment 4 bases; nucleotides outside the gene matches: 5. Here the CDR3 reads CASSRQGQGNQPQHF. In nucleotides, the CDR3 is TGTGCCAGCAGCCGCCAGGGACAGGGTAATCAGCCCCAGCATTTT.

This chain connects TRBV19 to TRBJ1-1; D is undetermined. The CDR3 contains 13 residues. V dropped 4 bases and J dropped 1 base, with 7 bases sitting between them. CDR1 is LNHDA and CDR2 is SQIVND in the germline V gene (reference sequence). This CDR3 reads CASSTEQNTEAFF. CDR3 bases: TGTGCCAGTAGTACAGAGCAGAACACTGAAGCTTTCTTT.

The V and J genes are TRBV30 and TRBJ1-2, with a possible D match to TRBD1 (6 bases). The CDR3 is 14 residues long. CDR1 is GTSNPN and CDR2 is SVGIG in the germline V gene (reference sequence). Trimming left V 1 base short and J 3 bases short, with 12 bases between. In nucleotides, the CDR3 is TGTGCCTGGAGTGGGAACAGGGATGACTATGGCTACACCTTC. Its protein is CAWSGNRDDYGYTF.

The chain has TRBV14 and TRBJ2-7; 12 nucleotides match TRBD2. V lost 2 bases to trimming and J lost 4 bases; unmatched junction nucleotides: 6. The CDR3 contains 16 residues. Germline lookup yields CDR1 SGHDN and CDR2 FVKESK. CDR3 loop: CASSQPGLAGRYEQYF. CDR3 nucleotide sequence: TGTGCCAGCAGCCAACCTGGACTAGCGGGGAGATACGAGCAGTACTTC.